The T cell receptor beta chain described here comes from a study of blood T cell repertoires in COVID-19 (dated by TCRdb to the early 2020s). Background on the whole study: The collaborator samples originated in the United States, Italy and Spain and spanned the acute and convalescent phases of COVID-19. The samples were drawn from two sources: the first 160 participants of the ongoing ImmuneRACE study, and over 1,000 subjects contributed by 6 global collaborators. The dataset comprised deeply sampled blood TCRbeta repertoires from subjects exposed to, actively infected with, or recovered from COVID-19. The prospective study material was composed of cDNA or gDNA derived from T cells, B-cell-depleted T cells, or PBMCs. The repertoires were released in a freely available public database intended as a resource for research on the immune response to SARS-CoV-2. Sample metadata almost always included a de-identified subject ID, COVID-19 status, age in years and sex. Where HLA class I and class II types were available, the types were taken from metadata supplied by the sample provider, not from assay-based typing.

Each collaborating institution followed its own protocols to collect whole blood in K2EDTA tubes. For TCRbeta analysis, collaborators shipped samples as frozen whole blood, isolated PBMCs, or DNA extracted from either of those sample types. TCRbeta CDR3 regions were amplified from genomic DNA using the immunoSEQ Assay, a bias-controlled multiplex PCR. Concerning the study's data processing: The number of nucleated cells in each sample was estimated from the amplification of reference gene primers within the assay. To quantify the absolute abundance of each unique TCRbeta CDR3 rearrangement, sequence reads were collapsed and filtered. For each sample, productive Simpson clonality was calculated as the square root of Simpson's diversity index across productive rearrangements. The clones in this table, taken by TCRdb from immuneACCESS, are in-frame only. Not every clone is retained; where verified, under half of the shortfall comes from an unresolved V gene, and the cause of the rest is unknown. The DNA gave D and trimming, while V, J and clone size come from that table. In this sample the table shows some 150,000 clones, 87% of which occur a single time. Roughly 3.3% of the sample is taken by the ten largest.

Trimming at the junction amounts to 4 bases on V and 7 bases on J, and the germline ends lie 15 bases apart. The CDR3 has 14 amino acids, counting the end cysteine and phenylalanine. The only DNA kept is the CDR3, 42 bases in frame from the first base. Reading the germline V gene (reference sequence) gives CDR1 SGHKS and CDR2 YYEKEE. Study-level results and caveats: Clinical and demographic metadata were provided uncurated, with the amount varying by source and participant.

Comment on this clone: This receptor's antigen is unknown. No base-level quality is on record; no much larger clone is a single base apart.

This TCR was sampled from a man between 18 and 29 years old with active or convalescent COVID-19. The chain employs TRBV5-5 and TRBJ2-1; 6 matching bases give a weak D call of TRBD1. The material sequenced was peripheral blood. The sequenced DNA is TGTGCCAGCAGCAACCACAGGGACCGGAATGAGCAGTTCTTC. The translation is CASSNHRDRNEQFF.